This T cell receptor beta chain derives from a study of cytomegalovirus exposure and HLA in healthy donors. Overall study context: Counted in an early data release were 75 million to 85 million unique TCRs from HLA-typed donors.

PCR employed 60 Vbeta and 13 Jbeta primers. TCRdb's copy holds only in-frame clones and misses some; the assay was immunoSEQ multiplex PCR. The sample includes about 120,000 clones, roughly 80% of them seen just once. Details on this clone: Its specificity is unknown.

Notes on the study in general: One variant, a missense change in DCLRE1C, was linked in a later analysis to TCR beta V- and J-gene trimming. Rarity held for most TCR sequences, but there were some public TCRs that occurred in many donors.

Germline V gene data show CDR1 as LNHDA and CDR2 as SQIVND (reference sequence). The CDR3 contains 15 residues. The junction had 13 bases not matched to a gene; V was cut back by 5 bases and J by 6 bases. The material sequenced was PBMCs. This sequence joins TRBV19 and TRBJ2-7; 7 bases map to TRBD1. This TCR derives from a man aged 60 to 75 in good health and CMV-seropositive. In nucleotides, the CDR3 is TGTGCCAGTAGTGGCCACAGGGGTGATGGGGTCGAGCAGTACTTC. Protein product: CASSGHRGDGVEQYF. The whole variable domain, filled in from reference TRBV19 and TRBJ2-7, reads DGGITQSPKYLFRKEGQNVTLSCEQNLNHDAMYWYRQDPGQGLRLIYYSQIVNDFQKGDIAEGYSVSREKKESFPLTVTSAQKNPTAFYLCASSGHRGDGVEQYFGPGTRLTVT.